This T cell receptor (beta chain) came from a study of blood T cells in healthy people across ages. Germline V gene lookup returns CDR1 LNHNV and CDR2 YYDKDF (reference sequence). V was clipped by 0 bases and J by 0 bases; unmatched bases: 13. This CDR3 has 19 amino acids. For the second PCR, which ran for about 7 to 11 cycles, a sample-barcoded 5' primer and a J-beta primer mix were used. TCRdb processed the 5' RACE reads anew with MiXCR; each CDR3 protein has one entry. The repertoire includes roughly 1.6 million distinct CDR3 sequences, roughly 30% of them detected once, and roughly 12% sits in the top ten.

This receptor was taken from a woman aged 30 to 39 in good health. V gene TRBV15 combines with J gene TRBJ1-2; 7 bases align to TRBD1. The sequenced material came from blood. The CDR3 region is CATSRDLDRRTLTNYGYTF. CDR3 DNA: TGTGCCACCAGCAGAGATTTGGACAGGAGAACTTTAACTAACTATGGCTACACCTTC.